One and the same sample provided the 21 T cell receptor beta chains below, sequenced in a study of beta chain features in type 1 diabetes. The entirety of the isolated RNA underwent reverse transcription, so expressed TCRB transcripts were sequenced. Method: immunoSEQ multiplex PCR; TCRdb's copy keeps in-frame clones and lacks some. The sample has 900,000 or so clones, roughly a sixth seen once. What was sequenced was naive CD4+ T cells from blood. These receptors were obtained from a woman aged 18-29 years in good health.

This clone has only a few counts. The chain combines TRBV7-2 with TRBJ2-1; D ambiguous. CDR1 is SGHTA, CDR2 FQGNSA, per germline. V was shortened by 5 bases and J by 9 bases, with 11 bases between the two germline ends. The CDR3 is 12 residues long. The CDR3 is CASSPINVEQFF. CDR3 nucleotides: TGTGCCAGCAGCCCGATTAACGTTGAGCAGTTCTTC.

In this sample, this clone turned up a few times. The CDR3 loop reads CSGGTGIEYGYTF. Here the CDR3 DNA reads TGCAGCGGAGGGACAGGGATTGAATATGGCTACACCTTC. The V and J genes are TRBV29-1 and TRBJ1-2; 9 positions match TRBD1. This CDR3 comprises 13 residues. CDR1 is SQVTM and CDR2 is ANQGSEA in the germline V gene. Trimming took 7 bases from V and 5 from J; bases not matched to a gene: 8.

This clone was seen a handful of times. The genes are TRBV6-5 and TRBJ2-2; a possible D gene is TRBD1 (6 bases). The CDR3 extends over 14 amino acids. Trimming shortened V by 6 bases and J by 6 bases, and 14 bases separated the two germline ends. Germline CDR1 MNHEY, CDR2 SVGAGI. DNA for the CDR3: TGTGCCAGCAGCCAGGGGATTTTGTCCGGGGAGCTGTTTTTT. The encoded protein is CASSQGILSGELFF.

This clone was seen a handful of times. This sequence joins TRBV20-1 and TRBJ2-3; D uncertain. This CDR3 spans 11 amino acids. Germline assignment: CDR1 DFQATT and CDR2 SNEGSKA (reference sequence). The germline V and J ends were trimmed by 7 bases and 4 bases, with 9 bases remaining between them. This CDR3 is CSGYSPDTQYF. The DNA of the CDR3 is TGCAGTGGGTACAGCCCAGATACGCAGTATTTT.

This clone was observed a handful of times. CDR3 sequence reads: CSVWTPKADEQYF. Written as DNA, the CDR3 is TGCAGCGTGTGGACACCTAAAGCCGACGAGCAGTACTTC. The chain uses TRBV29-1 and TRBJ2-7; D is possibly TRBD1 (5 bases). V was shortened by 6 bases and J by 5 bases, with 17 bases between the two germline ends. The CDR3 is 13 residues long. Germline values: CDR1 SQVTM, CDR2 ANQGSEA.

The chain links TRBV2 to TRBJ1-4; unclear D gene. CDR1 is SNHLY, CDR2 FYNNEI, per germline. The CDR3 is made up of 16 amino acids. V was cut by 0 bases and J by 3 bases, with 11 bases left in between. CDR3 protein: CASSEATRAANEKLFF. The CDR3 bases are TGTGCCAGCAGTGAAGCAACCCGGGCAGCTAATGAAAAACTGTTTTTT.

V is TRBV18 and J is TRBJ2-5, with D perhaps matching TRBD1 (6 bases). CDR3 length: 17 residues. Germline V gene data show CDR1 as KGHSH and CDR2 as LQKENI. The V end lost 0 bases, the J end lost 5 bases, and 19 bases lay between the germline ends. The CDR3, as DNA: TGTGCCAGCTCACCACCCCTGGGACAAGATAAGGGGGAGACCCAGTACTTC. This gives the protein CASSPPLGQDKGETQYF. The entire variable domain, with the rest obtained from reference TRBV18 and TRBJ2-5, is as follows: NAGVMQNPRHLVRRRGQEARLRCSPMKGHSHVYWYRQLPEEGLKFMVYLQKENIIDESGMPKERFSAEFPKEGPSILRIQQVVRGDSAAYFCASSPPLGQDKGETQYFGPGTRLLVL.

A few counts support this clone. The gene calls are TRBV6-1 and TRBJ2-7; 7 bases match TRBD1. CDR3 length: 16 residues. Losses at the gene ends were 2 bases for V and 3 bases for J; bases not matched to a gene: 10. CDR1 and CDR2 from the germline V gene are MNHNS and SASEGT. CDR3: CASSEPMDRRRYEQYF. The CDR3 DNA is TGTGCCAGCAGTGAACCAATGGACAGGCGGCGCTACGAGCAGTACTTC.

This clone was detected only a few times. The CDR3 coding sequence is TGTGCCAGCTCACCAGGTAGGGGTTCCTACAATGAGCAGTTCTTC. It yields the protein CASSPGRGSYNEQFF. The genes are TRBV18 and TRBJ2-1, with D possibly TRBD1 on 5 matching bases. CDR3 length: 15 amino acids. With 2 bases removed from V and 1 base from J, the gap between germline ends came to 9 bases. Germline values: CDR1 KGHSH, CDR2 LQKENI.

This clone was counted a few times. The V gene is TRBV7-2, the J gene TRBJ1-2, with no clear D. The germline gives CDR1 SGHTA, CDR2 FQGNSA. Trimming took off 4 bases at V and 1 base at J, with 10 bases between the two ends. The CDR3 runs to 14 residues. The CDR3 bases are TGTGCCAGCAGCTCAGGACCTCTTAACTATGGCTACACCTTC. It specifies CASSSGPLNYGYTF.

To note about this clone: Within the sample, other DNA sequences also encode this same CDR3. The gene calls are TRBV7-3 and TRBJ2-3, with 10 bases identical to TRBD2. This CDR3 has 15 amino acids. CDR1 is SGHTA and CDR2 is FQGTGA in the germline V gene. With 0 bases clipped from V and 3 bases from J, the junction kept 0 bases outside the gene matches. CDR3 sequence (DNA): TGTGCCAGCAGCTTAACTAGCGGGAGGACAGATACGCAGTATTTT. Protein sequence: CASSLTSGRTDTQYF.

This rearrangement joins TRBV5-1 to TRBJ2-4, with D tentatively TRBD1 (5 bases). Per germline, CDR1 SGHRS and CDR2 YFSETQ. The CDR3 totals 15 residues. Trimming pared 7 bases from V and 2 bases from J, leaving 16 bases between. CDR3 in DNA: TGCGCCAGCTCCCTAGGGGCGGACCCCAAAAACATTCAGTACTTC. This gives the protein CASSLGADPKNIQYF.

The rearrangement uses TRBV19 and TRBJ2-5; 7 bases fit TRBD1. V trimming: 6 bases; J trimming: 5 bases; junction bases outside the gene matches: 12. CDR3 length: 15 residues. The V gene's germline CDR1 is LNHDA and CDR2 SQIVND (reference sequence). The CDR3 bases are TGTGCCAGTAGCCTTGACAGGGTCCGAGGGGAGACCCAGTACTTC. It codes for CASSLDRVRGETQYF.

The chain uses TRBV10-3 and TRBJ2-6, with TRBD1 matching 8 bases. Trimming at V came to 2 bases and at J to 3 bases, leaving 21 bases not matched to a gene. The CDR3 is 22 residues long. Germline-derived CDR1 and CDR2 are ENHRY and SYGVKD. The CDR3 here is CAISEPTSPIGTGSFGANVLTF. CDR3 sequence (DNA): TGTGCCATCAGTGAGCCAACGTCGCCCATCGGGACAGGTTCTTTTGGGGCCAACGTCCTGACTTTC.

The V call is TRBV28, the J call TRBJ2-7; 8 bases match TRBD1. Germline CDR1 reads MDHEN; CDR2 reads SYDVKM. There are 14 residues in the CDR3. V shed 2 bases, J shed 5 bases, and the junction held 5 bases outside the gene matches. The CDR3 nucleotides are TGTGCCAGCAGTTTAGGGCAGGGGGCCGACGAGCAGTACTTC. It is translated as CASSLGQGADEQYF. The variable domain in full, with the rest retrieved from reference TRBV28 and TRBJ2-7, is DVKVTQSSRYLVKRTGEKVFLECVQDMDHENMFWYRQDPGLGLRLIYFSYDVKMKEKGDIPEGYSVSREKKERFSLILESASTNQTSMYLCASSLGQGADEQYFGPGTRLTVT.

This chain joins TRBV5-4 and TRBJ2-1; 11 nucleotides match TRBD2. V was pared by 2 bases and J by 3 bases, with 4 bases of the junction left unmatched. The CDR3 totals 16 residues. CDR1 is SGHNT and CDR2 is YYREEE in the germline V gene (reference sequence). The CDR3 protein is CASSLTTSGVYNEQFF. CDR3 sequence (DNA): TGTGCCAGCAGCTTAACGACTAGCGGGGTCTACAATGAGCAGTTCTTC.

This clone was seen a handful of times. The rearrangement links TRBV25-1 to TRBJ2-3; D remains ambiguous. The CDR3 is made up of 15 amino acids. Deletions cut 6 bases from V and 1 base from J, with 14 bases between. CDR1 is MGHDK, CDR2 SYGVNS, per germline. Written as DNA, the CDR3 is TGTGCCAGCAGGCCTAATTACTTAGGCACAGATACGCAGTATTTT. Protein: CASRPNYLGTDTQYF.

The CDR3 here is CASTGTSGRGNEQFF. CDR3 DNA: TGTGCCAGCACCGGTACTAGCGGGAGGGGGAATGAGCAGTTCTTC. The V gene is TRBV7-2, the J gene TRBJ2-1; 13 bases are shared with TRBD2. J gave up 7 bases and V 7 bases, and 7 bases lay outside the gene matches. The germline V gene has CDR1 SGHTA and CDR2 FQGNSA. The CDR3 is made up of 15 amino acids.

This clone was found many times. The chain carries TRBV28 and TRBJ2-4; D is unclear. Germline CDR1 is MDHEN and CDR2 is SYDVKM. The CDR3 loop spans 14 amino acids. V shed 3 bases and J shed 8 bases, with 14 bases lying between them. CDR3 sequence reads: CASSFGPSGYIQYF. The CDR3 DNA is TGTGCCAGCAGTTTTGGACCGAGTGGGTACATTCAGTACTTC. Looking up the rest from reference TRBV28 and TRBJ2-4 gives the full variable domain: DVKVTQSSRYLVKRTGEKVFLECVQDMDHENMFWYRQDPGLGLRLIYFSYDVKMKEKGDIPEGYSVSREKKERFSLILESASTNQTSMYLCASSFGPSGYIQYFGAGTRLSVL.

The gene calls are TRBV7-9 and TRBJ1-2; 8 bases map to TRBD1. V dropped 5 bases and J dropped 5; count of bases not matched to a gene: 10. From germline, CDR1 is SEHNR and CDR2 FQNEAQ (reference sequence). The CDR3 loop spans 15 amino acids. The CDR3 DNA is TGTGCCAGCAGCGCATTTTTGGACAGGGCGTATGGCTACACCTTC. This codes for CASSAFLDRAYGYTF.

Only a few counts were recorded for this clone. V is TRBV4-1 and J is TRBJ2-3; 15 nucleotides match TRBD2. This CDR3 is built from 20 residues. In germline, CDR1 is MGHRA, CDR2 YSYEKL. J was trimmed by 1 base and V by 4 bases; bases with no gene match: 12. This chain's CDR3 is CASSPYQGLAGGYGTDTQYF. The CDR3, as DNA: TGCGCCAGCAGCCCCTACCAGGGACTAGCGGGAGGTTACGGCACAGATACGCAGTATTTT.